Sequencing of this TCR beta chain was carried out in a study of T cell responses to AZD1222 COVID-19 vaccine. The study's findings and limits: Regions 160-218 and 743-854 dominated among vaccine-associated CD4 TCRs spanning spike. Only a handful of AZD1222 recipients, six or seven in all, had baseline seropositivity. Donors, mostly white British, included more females; clonal diversity was possibly underestimated.

Libraries were prepared by immunoSEQ multiplex PCR; TCRdb keeps only in-frame clonotypes and omits some of them. This table holds approximately 130,000 clones, 80% to 95% found once. The trim removed 6 bases at V and 5 bases at J, leaving 7 bases unmatched. This CDR3 comprises 15 residues. In germline, CDR1 is SGHTA, CDR2 FQGNSA. In the case of this clone: Its antigen remains unidentified.

The sample here was peripheral blood, taken 28 days after the second dose of the MenACWY control vaccine. This chain connects TRBV7-2 to TRBJ2-2, with 9 bases identical to TRBD2. The sequence was collected from an adult who received the MenACWY meningococcal vaccine as a control. This CDR3 reads CASRRLAVGTGELFF. CDR3 nucleotides: TGTGCCAGCAGAAGACTAGCGGTGGGAACCGGGGAGCTGTTTTTT.